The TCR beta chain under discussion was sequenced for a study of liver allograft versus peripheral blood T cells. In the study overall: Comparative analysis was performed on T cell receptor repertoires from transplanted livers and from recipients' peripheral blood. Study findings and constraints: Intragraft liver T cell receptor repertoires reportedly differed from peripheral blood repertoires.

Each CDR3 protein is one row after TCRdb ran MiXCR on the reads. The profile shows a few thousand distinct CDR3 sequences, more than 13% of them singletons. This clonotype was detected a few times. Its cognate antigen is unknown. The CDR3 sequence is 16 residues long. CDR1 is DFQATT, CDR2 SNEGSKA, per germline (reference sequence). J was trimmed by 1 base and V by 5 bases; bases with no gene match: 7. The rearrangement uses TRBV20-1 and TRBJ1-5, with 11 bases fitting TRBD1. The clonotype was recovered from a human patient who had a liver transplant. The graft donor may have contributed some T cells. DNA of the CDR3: TGCAGTGCTGGGACAGGGGGTCTCGGAAGCAATCAGCCCCAGCATTTT. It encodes CSAGTGGLGSNQPQHF.